This TCR beta chain was retrieved from a study of identical twins. MiXCR, run by TCRdb on the 5' RACE reads, gives a single entry per CDR3 protein. The table has more than 400,000 distinct CDR3 sequences, around 15% seen once. After removal of 5 bases from V and 4 bases from J, the junction contained 7 bases not matched to a gene. This CDR3 is built from 15 residues. Germline CDR1 MDHEN, CDR2 SYDVKM. This clonotype was seen a few times. The sample also formed part of further work on yellow fever vaccine responses in identical twins.

The rearrangement joins TRBV28 to TRBJ2-1, with TRBD1 matching 8 bases. The receptor was isolated from a woman aged 18-29 years in good health. The source material was CD4+ T cells sorted from blood. The chain's CDR3 is CASSPPRTGYNEQFF. CDR3 nucleotides: TGTGCCAGCAGTCCACCTCGGACAGGGTACAATGAGCAGTTCTTC.